What follows is one TCR beta chain and its context. Its antigen is still unknown. Germline-derived CDR1 and CDR2 are SGDLS and YYNGEE. The V end was cut by 0 bases, the J end by 4 bases, with 12 bases between. The CDR3 consists of 15 residues. This entry belongs to a study of cytomegalovirus exposure and HLA in healthy donors. Study-level findings and limits: The later analysis indicated that the majority of CMV-associated TCR beta chains appeared HLA-restricted. Presence/absence results assume similar sequencing depth per donor, which may not hold. The authors confirmed in vitro that a few CMV-associated chains were specific for CMV antigens.

Primers: 60 Vbeta forward and 13 Jbeta reverse. Libraries were prepared by immunoSEQ multiplex PCR; TCRdb keeps only in-frame clonotypes and omits some of them. The sample records around 150,000 clones, 70% to 80% being singletons. The chain couples TRBV9 to TRBJ2-3; D may be TRBD1 (5 bases). Material for sequencing was PBMCs. This sequence originates from a man aged 18 to 30 in good health and CMV-seropositive. The CDR3 nucleotides read TGTGCCAGCAGCGTAGAAGGGGCCATGCCAGATACGCAGTATTTT. Amino acid sequence: CASSVEGAMPDTQYF.